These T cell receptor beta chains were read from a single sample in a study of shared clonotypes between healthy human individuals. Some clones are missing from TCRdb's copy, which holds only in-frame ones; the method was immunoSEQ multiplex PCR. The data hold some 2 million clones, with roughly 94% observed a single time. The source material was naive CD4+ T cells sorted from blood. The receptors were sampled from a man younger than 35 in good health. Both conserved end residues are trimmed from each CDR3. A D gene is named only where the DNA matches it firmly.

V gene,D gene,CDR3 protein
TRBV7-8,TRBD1,ASSPGTVNTEAF
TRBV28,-,ASSLTGLGTNEKLF
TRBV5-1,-,ASSLLTWTQTNTEAF
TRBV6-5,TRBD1,ASSYIDRVTSPLH
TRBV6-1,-,ASSEHPTGYT
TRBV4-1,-,ASSQDFRGKEEKLF
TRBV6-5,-,ASSQQTGQPQH
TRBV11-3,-,ASSLDPTGEQY
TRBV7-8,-,ASSLVGGQPQH
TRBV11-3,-,ASSRGVGPGFGNTIY
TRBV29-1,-,SVWGVDSYEQY
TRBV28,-,ASSQPQGATYNSPLH
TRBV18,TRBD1,ASSPPGTEYGYT
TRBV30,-,AWSLDRSSGANVLT
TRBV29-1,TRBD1,SVEDRGQSNEKLF
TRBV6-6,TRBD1,ASSYTGVPPLH
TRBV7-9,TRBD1,ASSPVQGADGANVLT
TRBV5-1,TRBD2,ASSRTSGGPNEQF
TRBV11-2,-,ASSLGPQTQETQY
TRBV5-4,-,ASSLRGGNQPQH
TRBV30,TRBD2,AWKPKRGASYEQY
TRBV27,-,ASSFMGKRNEQF
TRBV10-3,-,ASSYVEGSNEKLF
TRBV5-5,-,ASSLGELSNQPQH
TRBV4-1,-,ASSTEGDIQY
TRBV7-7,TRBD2,ASSPRGGTYNEQF
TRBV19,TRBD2,ASRRLAGVTDTQY
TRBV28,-,ASSSPGGRGNSYEQY
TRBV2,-,ASREIATNEKLF
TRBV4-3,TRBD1,ASSQEDRKSNTGELF
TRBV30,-,AWRGSGARQPQH
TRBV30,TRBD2,AWSPGAGGPF
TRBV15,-,ATSRDWRGSSYNEQF
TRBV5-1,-,ASTRVNTGELF
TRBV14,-,ASSQTYEQY
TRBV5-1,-,ASSLGDLAKNIQY
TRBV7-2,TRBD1,ASSTDRGPLETQY
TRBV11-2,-,ASSLVKGLYTEAF
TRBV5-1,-,ASSFSGTSGTGELF
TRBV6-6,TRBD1,ASSKTGYSNQPQH
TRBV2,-,ASSEGVQPQH
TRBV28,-,ASSLLGPSQGNSPLH
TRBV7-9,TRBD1,ASSPGDRGNQPQH
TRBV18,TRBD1,ASSPPGQGAGNEKLF
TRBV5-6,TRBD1,ASSIQGASYSNQPQH
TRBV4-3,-,ASSQVAGRGNTIY
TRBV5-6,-,ASSLDPLQETQY
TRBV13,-,ASSRRTGGETQY
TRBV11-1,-,ASSLVGAGANVLT
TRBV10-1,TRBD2,ASSEDHLAGGYNEQF